Below, 18 T cell receptor beta chains from the same sample are listed, as sequenced in a study of Tregs in tolerant kidney transplant recipients. TCRdb keeps only in-frame clones here, not all; method: immunoSEQ multiplex PCR. The top ten clones hold around 4.1% of a sample with around 64,000 clones, 80% to 90% of them seen once. Recipients received nonmyeloablative bone marrow transplants from related graft donors, with transient mixed chimerism. The source was CD4+ T cells from blood (PBMCs), collected 6 months after the transplant. These receptors were taken from a human patient who received a combined kidney and bone marrow transplant. Some T cells may arise from the graft donor.

The chain has TRBV18 and TRBJ2-2; D perhaps matches TRBD1 (5 bases). V was cut by 8 bases and J by 1 base, with 17 bases left in between. CDR3 length: 16 residues. Germline CDR1 reads KGHSH; CDR2 reads LQKENI. CDR3 nucleotide sequence: TGTGCCAGCCGAATCCGGTTTGACAGGAACACCGGGGAGCTGTTTTTT. Translated: CASRIRFDRNTGELFF.

The chain recombines TRBV6-4 with TRBJ1-5; 10 nucleotides align to TRBD1. There are 16 residues in the CDR3. The germline gives CDR1 MRHNA, CDR2 SNTAGT. With V trimmed by 2 bases and J by 5 bases, 6 bases remained unmatched. CDR3 nucleotide sequence: TGTGCCAGCAGTGACCATCGACAGGGGGCGGATCAGCCCCAGCATTTT. As protein: CASSDHRQGADQPQHF.

CDR3 loop: CASSFRGRAPLNEQFF. The DNA of the CDR3 is TGTGCCAGCAGCTTTCGCGGGAGGGCCCCCCTCAATGAGCAGTTCTTC. The chain recombines TRBV7-3 with TRBJ2-1; 9 bases are shared with TRBD2. Unmatched junction bases numbered 9, after V lost 3 bases and J lost 6 bases. Per germline, CDR1 SGHTA and CDR2 FQGTGA. The CDR3 runs to 16 residues.

On this clone: A far bigger clonotype differs at one base, so this is likely a read error. The sample contains more than one DNA sequence encoding this CDR3. The chain has TRBV30 and TRBJ1-5; no definite D call. Trimming took 0 bases from V and 5 from J, leaving 17 bases between them. This CDR3 is 16 amino acids long. Germline CDR1 reads GTSNPN; CDR2 reads SVGIG (reference sequence). This CDR3 reads CAWSVRGPGGDQPQHF. CDR3 nucleotide sequence: TGTGCCTGGAGTGTACGAGGACCCGGAGGCGATCAGCCCCAGCATTTT.

In its sample, this clone was seen once. The J gene is TRBJ2-7, the V gene TRBV21-1; TRBD1 was called by the table and not checked on the DNA. TRBV21-1 is a pseudogene locus. This CDR3 is built from 16 residues. For the CDR3, the DNA is TGTGCCACCCGGACAGTGAAGTCCCACTCCCCCTACGAGCAGTACTTC. Protein product: CATRTVKSHSPYEQYF.

The chain employs TRBV5-1 and TRBJ2-1, with 9 bases aligning to TRBD2. Germline values: CDR1 SGHRS, CDR2 YFSETQ. The CDR3 sequence is 16 residues long. V dropped 0 bases and J dropped 6; count of bases not matched to a gene: 7. CDR3 nucleotides: TGCGCCAGCAGCTTGGTGCCTAGCGGGATGGTCAATGAGCAGTTCTTC. Its protein product is CASSLVPSGMVNEQFF. The entire variable domain, with the rest obtained from reference TRBV5-1 and TRBJ2-1, is as follows: KAGVTQTPRYLIKTRGQQVTLSCSPISGHRSVSWYQQTPGQGLQFLFEYFSETQRNKGNFPGRFSGRQFSNSRSEMNVSTLELGDSALYLCASSLVPSGMVNEQFFGPGTRLTVL.

The rearrangement joins TRBV11-2 to TRBJ1-1; 9 bases fit TRBD1. Germline V gene data show CDR1 as SGHAT and CDR2 as FQNNGV. J gave up 1 base and V 4 bases, and 7 bases lay outside the gene matches. This CDR3 comprises 16 residues. CDR3 nucleotides: TGTGCCAGCAGCTCTTACCGGGACAGGGAGAACACTGAAGCTTTCTTT. This sequence encodes CASSSYRDRENTEAFF.

This sequence joins TRBV7-2 and TRBJ2-1; 8 nucleotides match TRBD2. CDR1 is SGHTA and CDR2 is FQGNSA in the germline V gene. V was clipped by 5 bases and J by 11 bases; unmatched bases: 8. The CDR3 is 13 amino acids. The CDR3 protein is CASSARLARKQFF. The CDR3 DNA reads TGTGCCAGCAGCGCTAGACTAGCGAGGAAGCAGTTCTTC.

The rearrangement joins TRBV2 to TRBJ1-5, with 8 bases that match TRBD1. With V trimmed by 6 bases and J by 6 bases, 7 bases remained unmatched. The CDR3 is made up of 14 amino acids. CDR1 is SNHLY, CDR2 FYNNEI, per germline. CDR3 sequence (DNA): TGTGCCAGCAGGGACAGGGTTTATGGTCAGCCCCAGCATTTT. It yields the protein CASRDRVYGQPQHF.

This chain links TRBV4-1 with TRBJ2-3, with TRBD2 matching over 10 bases. This CDR3 is 18 amino acids long. V gave up 0 bases and J gave up 6 bases; unmatched junction bases: 12. CDR1 is MGHRA and CDR2 is YSYEKL in the germline V gene. CDR3 amino acids: CASSQEFILAGDLDTQYF. The CDR3 DNA reads TGCGCCAGCAGCCAAGAGTTTATCCTAGCGGGGGATTTGGATACGCAGTATTTT.

This clone showed up just once. The V gene is TRBV15, the J gene TRBJ2-1, with a weak D call TRBD2 (6 bases). This CDR3 region has 16 residues. V lost 2 bases, J lost 2 bases, and 13 bases lay in between. Germline V gene sequence: CDR1 LNHNV, CDR2 YYDKDF (reference sequence). The CDR3 DNA follows: TGTGCCACCAGCAGATCGCCGGGGGAGACCTACAATGAGCAGTTCTTC. Translation: CATSRSPGETYNEQFF.

The chain uses TRBV5-1 and TRBJ2-7, with unresolved D. Germline V lookup: CDR1 SGHRS, CDR2 YFSETQ. With 3 bases removed from V and 0 bases from J, the gap between germline ends came to 10 bases. The CDR3 sequence is 14 residues long. This CDR3 is CASSYLLSSYEQYF. The CDR3 DNA is TGCGCCAGCAGCTACCTATTGAGCTCCTACGAGCAGTACTTC.

This rearrangement joins TRBV12-5 to TRBJ2-4; no clear D. V lost 6 bases, J lost 8 bases, and 8 bases lay in between. The CDR3 contains 11 residues. Germline CDR1 LGHNT, CDR2 FRNRAP. CDR3: CASGTRYIQYF. Written as DNA, the CDR3 is TGTGCTAGTGGGACGAGGTACATTCAGTACTTC. Full variable domain (outside the CDR3, taken from reference TRBV12-5 and TRBJ2-4): DARVTQTPRHKVTEMGQEVTMRCQPILGHNTVFWYRQTMMQGLELLAYFRNRAPLDDSGMPKDRFSAEMPDATLATLKIQPSEPRDSAVYFCASGTRYIQYFGAGTRLSVL.

The rearrangement links TRBV11-3 to TRBJ2-7; no definite D call. Germline-derived CDR1 and CDR2 are SGHNT and YENEEA. The V gene lost 2 bases and the J gene lost 5 bases, with 4 bases spanning the gap. CDR3 size: 11 residues. In DNA form, the CDR3 reads TGTGCCAGCAGCTTAATAGACGAGCAGTACTTC. Translated, it gives CASSLIDEQYF.

Of note for this clone: The same CDR3 also results from other DNA sequences found in this sample. The rearrangement uses TRBV7-9 and TRBJ1-6; the D gene is possibly TRBD1 (5 bases). The V end lost 0 bases, the J end lost 0 bases, and 12 bases lay between the germline ends. This CDR3 spans 18 amino acids. Germline CDR1 reads SEHNR; CDR2 reads FQNEAQ (reference sequence). For the CDR3, the DNA is TGTGCCAGCAGCTTAGCGCTCGGGGGAGGCTCCTATAATTCACCCCTCCACTTT. This codes for CASSLALGGGSYNSPLHF.

V usage is TRBV4-1 and J usage is TRBJ2-7; 7 nucleotides agree with TRBD1. Per germline, CDR1 MGHRA and CDR2 YSYEKL. The CDR3 sequence is 14 residues long. V lost 1 base to trimming and J lost 2 bases; unmatched junction nucleotides: 2. The CDR3 region is CASSQVGQTYEQYF. The CDR3 nucleotides are TGCGCCAGCAGCCAAGTGGGACAGACCTACGAGCAGTACTTC.

The chain links TRBV9 to TRBJ2-3, with 7 bases fitting TRBD2. The CDR3 is 15 residues long. Germline V gene data show CDR1 as SGDLS and CDR2 as YYNGEE. V was pared by 3 bases and J by 6 bases, with 10 bases of the junction left unmatched. This chain's CDR3 is CASSAAGAGLDTQYF. CDR3 DNA: TGTGCCAGCAGCGCCGCGGGAGCGGGGTTGGATACGCAGTATTTT.

The J gene is TRBJ2-2, the V gene TRBV27; D is perhaps TRBD1 (5 bases). This CDR3 is 15 amino acids long. Trimming took off 3 bases at V and 4 bases at J, with 12 bases between the two ends. Germline-derived CDR1 and CDR2 are MNHEY and SMNVEV (reference sequence). In DNA, the CDR3 is TGTGCCAGCAGTTTGCCCAGGGCCGCCACCGGGGAGCTGTTTTTT. It codes for CASSLPRAATGELFF.